The present entry profiles one T cell receptor beta chain with its context. What antigen it recognizes has not been identified. Base quality data are lacking; no much larger clone is found one base away. The sample is drawn from a study of T cell clones after liver transplantation (dated by TCRdb to between 2019 and 2020). For context, the study as a whole: ITN030ST, the source of the samples, was a randomized trial that attempted immunosuppression withdrawal within 2 years of liver transplantation. Of the eight recipients, a few were HCV-positive, while the remaining recipients had been transplanted for non-autoimmune, non-viral indications. After a pre-transplant mixed lymphocyte reaction, TCRbeta sequencing was used to pinpoint donor-reactive T cell clones, which were subsequently tracked in post-transplant blood. The studied cohort comprised 8 liver transplant recipients, 3 classified as tolerant and 5 as non-tolerant. Tolerance meant complete immunosuppression withdrawal for at least one year without liver enzymes rising beyond twice the upper limit of normal. Blood samples were collected pre-transplant, pre-randomization before withdrawal, and post-randomization after either full withdrawal or failed withdrawal. Third party-reactive TCRbeta sequences from pre-transplant MLRs were also identified as an antigen-independent comparator for donor-reactive sequences. Subjects received no induction therapy and standard immunosuppression until randomization at 12-24 months post-transplant. Results and caveats for the whole study, not just this receptor: Once repertoire turnover was taken into account, donor-reactive detection showed a significant reduction for CD4 in 7 of 8 subjects and for CD8 in 8 of 8. The conclusions were preliminary, being limited by small, heterogeneous patient numbers and by non-standardized post-transplant time points. In 5 of 8 subjects, circulating donor-reactive CD4 TCRbeta sequences decreased significantly after transplant, regardless of tolerance or HCV status. Low numbers of available donor cells limited the measurable donor-reactive repertoire in a couple of subjects. Because allograft tissue specimens were not available, migration of donor-reactive T cells into the graft, rather than deletion, may have occurred. Donor-reactive sequences decreased more than third party-reactive sequences, which suggests partial antigen-specific deletion that was not related to withdrawal success.

As encoded in the germline V gene (reference sequence), CDR1 is LNHDA while CDR2 is SQIVND. Counted from cysteine to phenylalanine, this CDR3 has 17 amino acids. The read is trimmed to its CDR3 DNA, 51 bases read in frame from base 1. V has 7 bases trimmed and J has 6 bases trimmed; junction bases matching no gene number 14. Thawed unstimulated PBMCs were stained for CD3, CD4 and CD8 and FACS-sorted into CD3+CD4+ and CD3+CD8+ populations. All 8 studied subjects were randomized to withdrawal of immunosuppression. The Qiagen DNeasy Blood and Tissue Kit was used for isolation of genomic DNA. Frozen genomic DNA underwent high-throughput TCRbeta CDR3 sequencing by immunoSEQ, including PCR amplification, mapping, bias correction and internal controls. From the authors' description of their analysis: Only productive rearrangements were retained, and each unique TCRbeta sequence was defined by its CDR3 nucleotide sequence together with its V and J gene. A sequence counted as donor-reactive only if the sequence showed at least 5-fold expansion in CFSE-low cells compared with unstimulated pre-transplant cells and had a frequency of at least 0.01%. To ensure at least 90% detection power, minimum frequency thresholds were set for each subject based on that subject's lowest-template unstimulated sample. Jensen-Shannon divergence between the top 1000 TCRbeta sequences post- versus pre-transplant served as the measure of repertoire turnover. Changes in detection of donor-reactive sequences were tested with two-sided Fisher's exact tests. Entries here come from immuneACCESS through TCRdb and include only in-frame sequences with V and J called. Some clones fail to appear in such tables; in the studies checked, an unresolved V gene covers under half of the shortfall, and the cause of the remainder is unknown. V and J calls and clone size come straight from that table; D and trimming were deduced from the DNA. The sample has over 90,000 clones on record, around 80% of them singletons. The ten biggest clones cover around 3% of the sample.

Recombination linked TRBV19 to TRBJ2-2; 10 middle bases align to TRBD1. The clonotype was recovered from a human patient who received a liver transplant. The graft donor may be the source of some T cells after a transplant. The source was CD4+ T cells from blood, collected approximately 50 months after liver transplant. The nucleotide sequence reads as follows: TGTGCCAGTAAAGATCCTCCGGGACAGGGGTTGGCCGGGGAGCTGTTTTTT. Its translation is CASKDPPGQGLAGELFF.